Following are 21 T cell receptor beta chains from one sample sequenced in a study of blood T cell repertoires in COVID-19. Libraries were prepared by immunoSEQ multiplex PCR; TCRdb keeps only in-frame clonotypes and omits some of them. The table records under 45,000 clones, around 90% of them present only once. Sequenced input: peripheral blood. The origin of the receptors is a woman in her thirties or forties with acute or convalescent COVID-19.

This clone appeared once. V gene TRBV28 combines with J gene TRBJ2-1; 7 positions agree with TRBD2. CDR3 length: 13 amino acids. CDR1 MDHEN and CDR2 SYDVKM come from the germline V gene. Germline trimming cut 7 bases from V and 10 bases from J; bases unmatched to any gene: 10. The CDR3: CASIFEAGREQFF. CDR3 coding DNA: TGTGCCAGCATCTTTGAAGCGGGAAGAGAGCAGTTCTTC. Full variable domain (outside the CDR3, taken from reference TRBV28 and TRBJ2-1): DVKVTQSSRYLVKRTGEKVFLECVQDMDHENMFWYRQDPGLGLRLIYFSYDVKMKEKGDIPEGYSVSREKKERFSLILESASTNQTSMYLCASIFEAGREQFFGPGTRLTVL.

This chain uses TRBV4-3 with TRBJ2-3, with 7 nucleotides matching TRBD2. The length of the CDR3 is 15 residues. V shed 0 bases and J 0 bases; nucleotides not matched to a gene: 0. Germline V gene sequence: CDR1 LGHNA, CDR2 YSLEER. This chain's CDR3 is CASSQEGGSTDTQYF. CDR3 nucleotide sequence: TGCGCCAGCAGCCAAGAGGGGGGGAGCACAGATACGCAGTATTTT.

This chain uses TRBV2 with TRBJ1-5, with 8 bases identical to TRBD1. The V segment lost 6 bases and the J segment 7 bases; nucleotides outside the gene matches: 11. The CDR3 is made up of 15 amino acids. Germline values: CDR1 SNHLY, CDR2 FYNNEI. The CDR3 sequence: CASSADRGLVQPQHF. CDR3 nucleotides: TGTGCCAGCAGCGCCGACAGGGGCCTCGTACAGCCCCAGCATTTT.

The chain carries TRBV28 and TRBJ2-7; 12 positions match TRBD1. The V segment lost 6 bases and the J segment 2 bases; nucleotides outside the gene matches: 26. CDR1 is MDHEN, CDR2 SYDVKM, per germline. The CDR3 length is 22 residues. The DNA of the CDR3 is TGTGCCAGCAGCACCCCTTCTCCCTTCAGTGGGACAGGGGGCAAAGTCGCCTACGAGCAGTACTTC. Translation: CASSTPSPFSGTGGKVAYEQYF.

The chain employs TRBV28 and TRBJ1-1; 9 bases match TRBD1. This CDR3 spans 17 amino acids. The germline gives CDR1 MDHEN, CDR2 SYDVKM. Trimming took 3 bases from V and 3 from J; bases not matched to a gene: 11. The CDR3 reads CASSFISGGQGHTEAFF. For the CDR3, the DNA is TGTGCCAGCAGTTTCATCTCGGGGGGACAGGGTCACACTGAAGCTTTCTTT.

This clone has a single count. This sequence joins TRBV10-3 and TRBJ2-7; the D is unclear. There are 14 residues in the CDR3. The V end was cut by 3 bases, the J end by 3 bases, with 12 bases between. The germline V gene has CDR1 ENHRY and CDR2 SYGVKD. CDR3 in amino acids: CAISDPPTFYEQYF. The CDR3 DNA reads as TGTGCCATCAGTGACCCTCCGACTTTCTACGAGCAGTACTTC.

The chain employs TRBV28 and TRBJ1-6, with D uncertain. Germline V CDR1 and CDR2: MDHEN, SYDVKM. The CDR3 spans 12 residues. With 4 bases removed from V and 9 bases from J, the gap between germline ends came to 7 bases. CDR3 sequence reads: CASSYGPSPLHF. The CDR3 nucleotides are TGTGCCAGCAGTTACGGTCCTTCACCCCTCCACTTT.

The V call is TRBV7-2, the J call TRBJ1-1; a possible D gene is TRBD1 (6 bases). This CDR3 contains 13 residues. Per the germline V gene, CDR1 is SGHTA and CDR2 is FQGNSA. With 5 bases removed from V and 0 bases from J, the gap between germline ends came to 7 bases. CDR3 in amino acids: CASSRDMNTEAFF. In DNA, the CDR3 is TGTGCCAGCAGCCGGGACATGAACACTGAAGCTTTCTTT.

This chain connects TRBV7-2 to TRBJ2-7, with TRBD1 as a possible D gene (5 bases). Germline-derived CDR1 and CDR2 are SGHTA and FQGNSA. CDR3 size: 14 residues. V lost 1 base to trimming and J lost 5 bases, with 12 bases between them. CDR3 DNA: TGTGCCAGCAGCTTAGTCAGGGCCATCCACGAGCAGTACTTC. Translated: CASSLVRAIHEQYF.

The rearrangement uses TRBV7-2 and TRBJ2-7; TRBD2 aligns across 7 bases. This CDR3 contains 14 residues. Germline trimming cut 1 base from V and 7 bases from J; bases unmatched to any gene: 7. Per the germline V gene, CDR1 is SGHTA and CDR2 is FQGNSA. CDR3 loop: CASSLVGGEREQYF. The CDR3 nucleotides read TGTGCCAGCAGCTTAGTGGGGGGGGAAAGAGAGCAGTACTTC. Variable domain in full (rest from reference TRBV7-2 and TRBJ2-7): GAGVSQSPSNKVTEKGKDVELRCDPISGHTALYWYRQSLGQGLEFLIYFQGNSAPDKSGLPSDRFSAERTGGSVSTLTIQRTQQEDSAVYLCASSLVGGEREQYFGPGTRLTVT.

The V and J genes are TRBV2 and TRBJ1-2; D not resolved. In germline, CDR1 is SNHLY, CDR2 FYNNEI. CDR3 length: 14 amino acids. The V and J ends lost 4 bases and 2 bases respectively, with 11 bases between them. This CDR3 reads CASSAQSGNYGYTF. The CDR3, as DNA: TGTGCCAGCAGTGCGCAGTCTGGCAACTATGGCTACACCTTC.

V and J are TRBV10-3 and TRBJ1-1; D possibly corresponds to TRBD1 (6 bases). The CDR3 contains 16 residues. CDR1 and CDR2 from the germline V gene are ENHRY and SYGVKD. Trimming took 3 bases from V and 4 from J, leaving 18 bases between them. The CDR3 here is CAISEVSGDRGTEAFF. Here the CDR3 DNA reads TGTGCCATCAGTGAAGTGTCAGGGGATAGGGGCACTGAAGCTTTCTTT.

This chain uses TRBV5-6 with TRBJ2-7; D is undetermined. This CDR3 is built from 15 residues. The germline gives CDR1 SGHDT, CDR2 YYEEEE. V lost 4 bases to trimming and J lost 2 bases, with 16 bases between them. CDR3 residues: CASSVRNRVTYEQYF. DNA of the CDR3: TGTGCCAGCAGCGTGAGAAATCGGGTTACCTACGAGCAGTACTTC.

The chain has TRBV28 and TRBJ2-3; D is undetermined. This CDR3 spans 12 amino acids. V lost 4 bases to trimming and J lost 11 bases, with 13 bases between them. Per the germline V gene, CDR1 is MDHEN and CDR2 is SYDVKM. The CDR3 bases are TGTGCCAGCAGTTCATACAACTATAGGCAGTATTTT. Its protein product is CASSSYNYRQYF.

V is TRBV18 and J is TRBJ1-1; TRBD1 is a possible D gene (5 bases). V shed 3 bases and J shed 0 bases, with 14 bases lying between them. In germline, CDR1 is KGHSH, CDR2 LQKENI. This CDR3 is built from 16 residues. The CDR3 bases are TGTGCCAGCTCACCGGTGTCGGGGGATATGAACACTGAAGCTTTCTTT. Translation: CASSPVSGDMNTEAFF.

The chain couples TRBV28 to TRBJ1-5, with D possibly matching TRBD1 (5 bases). Trimming pared 4 bases from V and 2 bases from J, leaving 18 bases between. The CDR3 consists of 17 residues. Germline CDR1 is MDHEN and CDR2 is SYDVKM. The CDR3 protein is CASSSLASLGGNQPQHF. The CDR3 DNA reads TGTGCCAGCAGTTCGTTAGCCAGCCTAGGGGGCAATCAGCCCCAGCATTTT. The variable domain in full, with the rest retrieved from reference TRBV28 and TRBJ1-5, is DVKVTQSSRYLVKRTGEKVFLECVQDMDHENMFWYRQDPGLGLRLIYFSYDVKMKEKGDIPEGYSVSREKKERFSLILESASTNQTSMYLCASSSLASLGGNQPQHFGDGTRLSIL.

This chain connects TRBV6-5 to TRBJ1-5; 11 bases line up with TRBD1. The CDR3 is 15 amino acids. CDR1 is MNHEY and CDR2 is SVGAGI in the germline V gene. V lost 4 bases to trimming and J lost 5 bases; unmatched junction nucleotides: 4. Here the CDR3 reads CASSLDRGPHQPQHF. Written as DNA, the CDR3 is TGTGCCAGCAGTTTGGACAGGGGGCCCCATCAGCCCCAGCATTTT.

In its sample, this clone was seen a few times. This chain joins TRBV18 and TRBJ1-6; D remains unclear. Deletions cut 3 bases from V and 5 bases from J, with 5 bases between. The CDR3 loop spans 13 amino acids. From germline, CDR1 is KGHSH and CDR2 LQKENI. The CDR3 coding sequence is TGTGCCAGCTCACCGACTGATAATTCACCCCTCCACTTT. Amino acid sequence: CASSPTDNSPLHF.

The chain carries TRBV4-3 and TRBJ1-1; D ambiguous. This CDR3 has 14 amino acids. CDR1 is LGHNA and CDR2 is YSLEER in the germline V gene. V was cut by 0 bases and J by 2 bases, with 7 bases left in between. CDR3 bases: TGCGCCAGCAGCCAAGATAGAGGTAACACTGAAGCTTTCTTT. Translating gives CASSQDRGNTEAFF.

This sequence joins TRBV20-1 and TRBJ1-5; TRBD1 matches 8 bases. From germline, CDR1 is DFQATT and CDR2 SNEGSKA (reference sequence). The CDR3 has 15 amino acids. V dropped 3 bases and J dropped 1; count of bases not matched to a gene: 5. CDR3 coding DNA: TGCAGTGCTAGTATCAGGGGGCCAAGCAATCAGCCCCAGCATTTT. Translation: CSASIRGPSNQPQHF.

The chain links TRBV15 to TRBJ2-1, with a tentative D call TRBD1 (6 bases). Germline V gene lookup returns CDR1 LNHNV and CDR2 YYDKDF (reference sequence). V was shortened by 0 bases and J by 9 bases, with 18 bases between the two germline ends. This CDR3 is 16 amino acids long. CDR3 residues: CATSRERQVRFGEQFF. In DNA form, the CDR3 reads TGTGCCACCAGCAGAGAGAGACAGGTTAGATTCGGTGAGCAGTTCTTC.